The T cell receptor beta chain described here comes from a study of T cells in Graves' hyperthyroidism and ophthalmopathy. The germline V gene encodes CDR1 DFQATT and CDR2 SNEGSKA (reference sequence). The CDR3 totals 14 residues. V shed 1 base, J shed 8 bases, and the junction held 5 bases outside the gene matches. As regards this clonotype: Its target is not known.

Study observations and caveats: A 13 V-J model separated ophthalmopathy from stable hyperthyroidism.

There were TCR beta CDR3 regions amplified from RNA transcripts. The primer set for the first-round RT-PCR of the TCR CDR3 was HTBI. TCRdb passed the multiplex PCR reads through MiXCR, listing each CDR3 protein once. This repertoire shows hundreds of thousands of distinct CDR3 sequences, approximately 42% found once; its top ten account for less than 9%. Material: peripheral blood or thyroid tissue (not recorded which). This receptor was identified in an adult man with Graves' disease, either hyperthyroidism or ophthalmopathy (not recorded which). J is TRBJ2-2 and V is TRBV20-1, with 9 bases lining up with TRBD2. Here the CDR3 DNA reads TGCAGTGCTAGAGGGCCTAGCGGGAATGGGGAGCTGTTTTTT. It codes for CSARGPSGNGELFF.